These 29 T cell receptor beta chains were all obtained from the same sample, sequenced in a study of T cell responses to AZD1222 COVID-19 vaccine (dated by TCRdb to the early 2020s). Library generation was performed with the immunoSEQ multiplex PCR assay. TCRdb took over this immuneACCESS table, retaining in-frame rearrangements with V and J assigned. Such tables are incomplete; in checked studies, under half of the missing clones stem from an unresolved V gene, and the remainder is unexplained. Present in this sample are 55,000 to 70,000 clones, roughly 90% of which were seen just once. The biggest ten clones account for roughly 8% of the sample. The time point label on this specimen signifies: baseline before first vaccination. This material consisted of peripheral blood, taken on day 0 of AZD1222 vaccination. All receptors come from an adult in good health.

The chain's CDR3 is CASSSRDRGSNVLTF. In nucleotides, the CDR3 is TGTGCCAGCAGCTCCCGGGACAGGGGGTCCAACGTCCTGACTTTC. J is TRBJ2-6 and V is TRBV6-2 or TRBV6-3; TRBD1 agrees at 11 bases. Germline CDR1 reads MNHEY; CDR2 reads SVGEGT. V was pared by 6 bases and J by 8 bases, with 6 bases of the junction left unmatched. The CDR3 consists of 15 residues.

The rearrangement links TRBV29-1 to TRBJ2-7; TRBD2 agrees at 7 bases. The V gene end was trimmed by 3 bases and the J gene end by 1 base; junction bases not matched to a gene: 6. Germline V CDR1 and CDR2: SQVTM, ANQGSEA. This CDR3 has 14 amino acids. CDR3 bases: TGCAGCGTTGAGGGGGGGAGGGGTTCCTACGAGCAGTACTTC. The encoded protein is CSVEGGRGSYEQYF.

The rearrangement links TRBV19 to TRBJ2-5; 9 positions match TRBD2. V dropped 3 bases and J dropped 5; count of bases not matched to a gene: 7. The CDR3 extends over 15 amino acids. Germline V CDR1 and CDR2: LNHDA, SQIVND (reference sequence). The CDR3 protein is CASSIASGTTETQYF. CDR3 sequence (DNA): TGTGCCAGTAGTATTGCTAGCGGGACAACCGAGACCCAGTACTTC.

This clone occurred a few times. This chain joins TRBV7-9 and TRBJ1-2; D gene unclear. This CDR3 has 11 amino acids. Germline CDR1 is SEHNR and CDR2 is FQNEAQ (reference sequence). The CDR3 region has the DNA TGTGCATCAAATTCCTTCTATGGCTACACCTTC. This translates into CASNSFYGYTF.

The chain joins TRBV19 to TRBJ2-6; 7 positions match TRBD2. Trimming took 1 base from V and 1 from J; bases not matched to a gene: 1. The CDR3 sequence is 16 residues long. The V gene's germline CDR1 is LNHDA and CDR2 SQIVND (reference sequence). The CDR3 loop reads CASSIGRGSGANVLTF. The DNA for the CDR3 is TGTGCCAGTAGTATAGGGCGGGGGTCTGGGGCCAACGTCCTGACTTTC.

The J gene is TRBJ2-1, the V gene TRBV14; D gene ambiguous. The CDR3 is made up of 15 amino acids. Germline CDR1 is SGHDN and CDR2 is FVKESK. Trimming took off 1 base at V and 0 bases at J, with 7 bases between the two ends. This chain's CDR3 is CASSQVPGSYNEQFF. The CDR3 coding sequence is TGTGCCAGCAGCCAAGTGCCTGGCTCCTACAATGAGCAGTTCTTC.

This chain links TRBV7-9 with TRBJ2-1; TRBD1 might be the D (5 bases). From germline, CDR1 is SEHNR and CDR2 FQNEAQ (reference sequence). This CDR3 has 15 amino acids. V was shortened by 0 bases and J by 7 bases, with 13 bases between the two germline ends. The CDR3 is CASSLAWSGRNEQFF. CDR3 in DNA: TGTGCCAGCAGCTTAGCGTGGTCAGGGCGGAATGAGCAGTTCTTC.

This chain connects TRBV19 to TRBJ1-1, with TRBD1 matching 7 bases. The J segment lost 4 bases and the V segment lost 3 bases, leaving 11 bases of the junction unmatched. Looked up from germline, CDR1 is LNHDA and CDR2 is SQIVND (reference sequence). CDR3 length: 16 amino acids. In nucleotides, the CDR3 is TGTGCCAGTAGTATTGGCCAGGGGGTTTTTGGCACTGAAGCTTTCTTT. This sequence encodes CASSIGQGVFGTEAFF. Looking up the rest from reference TRBV19 and TRBJ1-1 gives the full variable domain: DGGITQSPKYLFRKEGQNVTLSCEQNLNHDAMYWYRQDPGQGLRLIYYSQIVNDFQKGDIAEGYSVSREKKESFPLTVTSAQKNPTAFYLCASSIGQGVFGTEAFFGQGTRLTVV.

This chain connects TRBV14 to TRBJ2-2, with 10 bases that match TRBD1. In germline, CDR1 is SGHDN, CDR2 FVKESK. V lost 3 bases to trimming and J lost 3 bases; unmatched junction nucleotides: 4. The CDR3 runs to 16 residues. The CDR3 DNA reads as TGTGCCAGCAGCCATCGACAGGGGGCGCACACCGGGGAGCTGTTTTTT. This gives the protein CASSHRQGAHTGELFF.

V gene TRBV27 combines with J gene TRBJ2-4; TRBD2 aligns across 12 bases. The CDR3 consists of 19 residues. V trimming: 5 bases; J trimming: 3 bases; junction bases outside the gene matches: 14. The germline gives CDR1 MNHEY, CDR2 SMNVEV (reference sequence). Here the CDR3 reads CASSPLFLAGGENKNIQYF. The CDR3 nucleotides read TGTGCCAGCAGTCCCCTGTTTCTAGCGGGAGGGGAGAACAAAAACATTCAGTACTTC.

In this sample, this clone turned up a few times. V gene TRBV19 combines with J gene TRBJ2-2; 8 positions agree with TRBD1. V shed 7 bases and J 3 bases; nucleotides not matched to a gene: 1. The length of the CDR3 is 13 residues. Germline-derived CDR1 and CDR2 are LNHDA and SQIVND (reference sequence). The CDR3 here is CASKDRDTGELFF. CDR3 nucleotide sequence: TGTGCCAGTAAGGACAGGGACACCGGGGAGCTGTTTTTT.

This chain joins TRBV2 and TRBJ2-5, with D uncertain. V lost 3 bases, J lost 7 bases, and 9 bases lay in between. The CDR3 consists of 12 residues. CDR1 is SNHLY, CDR2 FYNNEI, per germline. The CDR3 DNA sequence: TGTGCCAGCAGTGACCCCAGTTGGACCCAGTACTTC. Translating gives CASSDPSWTQYF.

The J gene is TRBJ1-4, the V gene TRBV5-5, with 7 bases identical to TRBD1. V shed 0 bases, J shed 3 bases, and the junction held 8 bases outside the gene matches. CDR1 and CDR2 (germline): SGHKS, YYEKEE (reference sequence). This CDR3 is built from 17 residues. The CDR3 DNA reads as TGTGCCAGCAGCTTGGGTGGAGGGGGCCCTGCTAATGAAAAACTGTTTTTT. This gives the protein CASSLGGGGPANEKLFF. The whole variable domain, filled in from reference TRBV5-5 and TRBJ1-4, reads DAGVTQSPTHLIKTRGQQVTLRCSPISGHKSVSWYQQVLGQGPQFIFQYYEKEERGRGNFPDRFSARQFPNYSSELNVNALLLGDSALYLCASSLGGGGPANEKLFFGSGTQLSVL.

The V and J genes are TRBV15 and TRBJ1-2, with D tentatively TRBD1 (6 bases). In germline, CDR1 is LNHNV, CDR2 YYDKDF (reference sequence). This CDR3 contains 14 residues. The V end lost 0 bases, the J end lost 8 bases, and 13 bases lay between the germline ends. CDR3 amino acids: CATSRDRAGEGYTF. Here the CDR3 DNA reads TGTGCCACCAGCAGAGATCGGGCAGGGGAAGGCTACACCTTC.

This chain joins TRBV11-2 and TRBJ1-5; 11 nucleotides match TRBD1. From germline, CDR1 is SGHAT and CDR2 FQNNGV. There are 15 residues in the CDR3. V dropped 5 bases and J dropped 6; count of bases not matched to a gene: 6. In DNA, the CDR3 is TGTGCCAGCAGCCCGGACAGGGGGCTTGGTCAGCCCCAGCATTTT. This encodes CASSPDRGLGQPQHF.

The chain employs TRBV6-5 and TRBJ2-7, with unresolved D. This CDR3 contains 14 residues. V was trimmed by 6 bases and J by 0 bases, leaving 12 bases between them. Germline V gene lookup returns CDR1 MNHEY and CDR2 SVGAGI. CDR3 nucleotides: TGTGCCAGCAGGTCGAGTTCTGACTCCTACGAGCAGTACTTC. As protein: CASRSSSDSYEQYF.

V and J are TRBV28 and TRBJ1-4; 10 positions match TRBD1. The CDR3 has 16 residues. With 6 bases clipped from V and 4 bases from J, the junction kept 8 bases outside the gene matches. CDR1 and CDR2 from the germline V gene are MDHEN and SYDVKM. CDR3 amino acids: CASSPRQGAGNEKLFF. The CDR3 DNA sequence: TGTGCCAGCAGCCCACGACAGGGGGCGGGTAATGAAAAACTGTTTTTT.

This chain uses TRBV23-1 with TRBJ1-1; 8 nucleotides align to TRBD1. TRBV23-1 is filed as an ORF, its function uncertain. Trimming took 2 bases from V and 1 from J; bases not matched to a gene: 3. This CDR3 is built from 15 residues. The CDR3: CASSQPGQGNTEAFF. The CDR3 DNA reads as TGCGCCAGCAGTCAACCTGGACAGGGGAACACTGAAGCTTTCTTT.

The count of this clone is one. The chain has TRBV18 and TRBJ1-1, with D unclear. This CDR3 is built from 15 residues. Germline values: CDR1 KGHSH, CDR2 LQKENI. Trimming pared 4 bases from V and 1 base from J, leaving 13 bases between. Written as DNA, the CDR3 is TGTGCCAGCTCACGATACGATACAGAGAACACTGAAGCTTTCTTT. As protein: CASSRYDTENTEAFF.

J is TRBJ1-3 and V is TRBV7-6, with D possibly matching TRBD1 (5 bases). This CDR3 contains 15 residues. CDR1 is SGHVS, CDR2 FNYEAQ, per germline. V was cut by 1 base and J by 2 bases, with 9 bases left in between. CDR3 coding DNA: TGTGCCAGCAGCTTAGGGAGGGGTACTGGAAACACCATATATTTT. Translated, it gives CASSLGRGTGNTIYF.

The rearrangement links TRBV7-6 to TRBJ1-1; the match to TRBD1 covers 7 bases. This CDR3 has 12 amino acids. Germline loops: CDR1 SGHVS, CDR2 FNYEAQ. Unmatched junction bases numbered 1, after V lost 4 bases and J lost 5 bases. CDR3 residues: CASSSTGTEAFF. The CDR3 bases are TGTGCCAGCAGCTCGACAGGGACTGAAGCTTTCTTT.

CDR3: CASSRGQGALGEQFF. CDR3 in DNA: TGTGCCAGCAGCCGTGGACAGGGGGCTTTAGGTGAGCAGTTCTTC. This chain joins TRBV3-1 (or the pseudogene TRBV3-2) and TRBJ2-1; 11 bases are a match to TRBD1. Unmatched junction bases numbered 8, after V lost 4 bases and J lost 9 bases. Per germline, CDR1 LGHDT and CDR2 YNNKEL (reference sequence). The CDR3 has 15 amino acids.

V gene TRBV30 combines with J gene TRBJ1-1; the match to TRBD1 covers 7 bases. The junction had 8 bases not matched to a gene; V was cut back by 3 bases and J by 1 base. Germline V lookup: CDR1 GTSNPN, CDR2 SVGIG (reference sequence). There are 15 residues in the CDR3. CDR3 residues: CAWRTRGQWNTEAFF. The CDR3 DNA is TGTGCCTGGAGGACTCGGGGACAGTGGAACACTGAAGCTTTCTTT.

J is TRBJ1-3 and V is TRBV12-3 or TRBV12-4, with D unresolved. The CDR3 totals 11 residues. V lost 7 bases, J lost 9 bases, and 10 bases lay in between. The CDR3 spells CASMGLFTIYF. In DNA form, the CDR3 reads TGTGCCAGCATGGGTTTATTCACCATATATTTT.

The chain carries TRBV28 and TRBJ1-1; 8 bases match TRBD1. Germline CDR1 MDHEN, CDR2 SYDVKM. The junction had 7 bases not matched to a gene; V was cut back by 6 bases and J by 1 base. CDR3 size: 15 residues. CDR3 bases: TGTGCCAGCAGACCGACCGGGACAGGGAACACTGAAGCTTTCTTT. Translation gives CASRPTGTGNTEAFF.

The V gene is TRBV18, the J gene TRBJ2-1; possibly TRBD1 for D (6 bases). This CDR3 has 17 amino acids. Germline V gene sequence: CDR1 KGHSH, CDR2 LQKENI. V was pared by 4 bases and J by 0 bases, with 16 bases between. The DNA for the CDR3 is TGTGCCAGCTCACTGACTCTCCAGGGGAGCTCCTACAATGAGCAGTTCTTC. Translating it yields CASSLTLQGSSYNEQFF.

V usage is TRBV4-3 and J usage is TRBJ2-1; D is uncertain. There are 15 residues in the CDR3. The germline CDR1 and CDR2 sequences are LGHNA and YSLEER. Trimming took 0 bases from V and 0 from J, leaving 6 bases between them. The CDR3 reads CASSQDLSSYNEQFF. CDR3 bases: TGCGCCAGCAGCCAAGATTTGTCCTCCTACAATGAGCAGTTCTTC.

The chain recombines TRBV7-2 with TRBJ2-3; TRBD2 agrees at 7 bases. J was trimmed by 4 bases and V by 4 bases; bases with no gene match: 14. Germline V gives CDR1 SGHTA, CDR2 FQGNSA. There are 17 residues in the CDR3. CDR3 DNA: TGTGCCAGCAGCTCCTACGGACTAGGCGGGTTCGCAGATACGCAGTATTTT. This sequence encodes CASSSYGLGGFADTQYF.

The chain employs TRBV10-2 and TRBJ1-1; no reliable D call. The V gene lost 0 bases and the J gene lost 8 bases, with 7 bases spanning the gap. The CDR3 totals 12 residues. Germline-derived CDR1 and CDR2 are WSHSY and SAAADI. The CDR3 coding sequence is TGCGCCAGCAGTGAGTCGCGGGGAGAAGCTTTCTTT. Translating gives CASSESRGEAFF.